This T cell receptor (beta chain) was identified in a study of T cells in Graves' hyperthyroidism and ophthalmopathy. General observations from the study: Median prediction lead before ophthalmopathy onset was six to eight months with the model.

TCR beta CDR3 region amplification was performed from RNA transcripts. During a first-round RT-PCR of the TCR CDR3, the HTBI primer set was used. MiXCR, run by TCRdb on the multiplex PCR reads, gives a single entry per CDR3 protein. The sample has some 200,000 distinct CDR3 sequences, roughly 17% seen once. With respect to this clonotype: Its specificity is not known.

The junction had 6 bases not matched to a gene; V was cut back by 4 bases and J by 8 bases. From germline, CDR1 is LGHDT and CDR2 YNNKEL (reference sequence). This CDR3 region has 15 residues. The sample consisted of blood. This clonotype originated in a woman aged 50 to 60 with Graves' hyperthyroidism. This chain uses TRBV3-1 with TRBJ2-1, with 12 bases aligning to TRBD2. This chain's CDR3 is CASSLTSGRLYEQFF. In DNA form, the CDR3 reads TGTGCCAGCAGCCTCACTAGCGGGAGGTTGTATGAGCAGTTCTTC.